This T cell receptor beta chain emerged from a study of T cell clones after liver transplantation. Study-wide background: Liver transplant recipients had immunosuppression withdrawal attempted within 2 years.

V lost 0 bases to trimming and J lost 6 bases; unmatched junction nucleotides: 9. The germline CDR1 and CDR2 sequences are LGHNA and YSLEER. The CDR3 is made up of 17 amino acids. The study, taken as a whole, reports: These preliminary findings come from unstandardized post-transplant sampling times.

A word on this clone: Its antigen is not known.

Clones were sequenced by immunoSEQ multiplex PCR, and TCRdb holds only the in-frame ones, with some missing. The sample has some 80,000 clones; around 84% are singletons. This specimen consisted of CD4+ T cells from blood, obtained roughly 50 months after liver transplant. The rearrangement joins TRBV4-3 to TRBJ2-2; 8 nucleotides align to TRBD2. The sequence was obtained from a human patient who received a liver transplant. Some T cells may be transferred from the graft donor. The CDR3 sequence: CASSQDLARGVAGELFF. The CDR3 DNA follows: TGCGCCAGCAGCCAAGATCTTGCGCGGGGGGTAGCCGGGGAGCTGTTTTTT.